The entry below describes one T cell receptor beta chain. Its antigen remains unidentified. These data belong to a study of long-term antiretroviral therapy in people with HIV. General study results and limits: Diversity rose after ART but stayed below transplant donor controls.

Running of the v3.0 immunoSEQ assay took place at survey level. Generated by immunoSEQ multiplex PCR, the TCRdb table keeps only in-frame clones and is missing some. The sample shows fewer than 30,000 clones, approximately 80% of them seen only once. This TCR was recovered from a man aged 25 to 40 with HIV. The sample here was unsorted PBMCs, taken 0.7 years before starting antiretroviral therapy.

DNA for the CDR3: TGTGCCAGTAGTATGGGCGGGGGTGGAGGACTAGCGGGAGGAGGCACAGATACGCAGTATTTT. It translates to CASSMGGGGGLAGGGTDTQYF. The chain joins TRBV19 to TRBJ2-3, with 14 nucleotides matching TRBD2. After removal of 3 bases from V and 1 base from J, the junction contained 15 bases not matched to a gene. From germline, CDR1 is LNHDA and CDR2 SQIVND (reference sequence). There are 21 residues in the CDR3.